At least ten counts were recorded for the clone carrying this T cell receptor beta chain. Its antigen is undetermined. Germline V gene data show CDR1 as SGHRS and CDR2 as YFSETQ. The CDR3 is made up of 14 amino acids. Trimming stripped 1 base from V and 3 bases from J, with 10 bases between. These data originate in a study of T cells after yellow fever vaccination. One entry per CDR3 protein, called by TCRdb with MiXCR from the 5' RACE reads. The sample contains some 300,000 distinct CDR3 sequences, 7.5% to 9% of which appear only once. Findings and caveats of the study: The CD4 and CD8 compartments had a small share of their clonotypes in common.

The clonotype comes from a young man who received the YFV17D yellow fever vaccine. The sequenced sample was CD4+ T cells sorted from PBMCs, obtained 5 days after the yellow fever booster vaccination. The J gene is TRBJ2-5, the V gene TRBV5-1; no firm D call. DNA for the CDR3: TGCGCCAGCAGCTTGTCGGCTAGGGAAGAGACCCAGTACTTC. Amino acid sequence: CASSLSAREETQYF.